By its share, the clone carrying this TCR beta chain is large. Donors had localized lung adenocarcinoma, a non-small cell lung cancer. V shed 10 bases and J 2 bases; nucleotides not matched to a gene: 4. The germline gives CDR1 MNHNS, CDR2 SASEGT. The CDR3 is 14 amino acids. This entry belongs to a study of CD4 and CD8 cells across lung adenocarcinoma regions. One entry per CDR3 protein, called by TCRdb with MiXCR from the PCR reads. The sample has 3,000 to 4,000 distinct CDR3 sequences, roughly 51% seen once; the top ten hold roughly 24%. The gene calls are TRBV6-1 and TRBJ2-3; 12 positions agree with TRBD2. This TCR came from a female donor with lung adenocarcinoma. The CD4 and CD8 labels of this study may be unreliable. The sequenced sample consisted of CD4+ T cells from the margin of a lung tumor. The chain's CDR3 is CATRLAGDTDTQYF. The CDR3 bases are TGTGCCACCCGACTAGCGGGGGACACAGATACGCAGTATTTT.